The entry below gives a single T cell receptor beta chain sequence along with its context. Sequencing of TCR beta covered CD8+ and CD4+ T cells obtained from blood. Patients with Susac syndrome met the recently defined diagnostic criteria for definite or probable disease. The data derive from a study of CD8 T cells in Susac syndrome. Study-wide background: When their blood was taken, the Susac syndrome patients had either not yet had any therapy, were taking corticosteroids, or were taking intravenous immunoglobulin alone.

This CDR3 spans 14 amino acids. V gave up 6 bases and J gave up 3 bases; unmatched junction bases: 2. Per the germline V gene, CDR1 is LGHNT and CDR2 is FRNRAP. After extraction with the RNeasy kit, about 0.5 to 1 ug of the RNA was reverse transcribed using random hexamers. Amplification of TCR beta CDR3 across 54 Vbeta and 13 Jbeta was performed with immunoSEQ multiplex PCR. Using its own MiXCR run on the immunoSEQ multiplex PCR reads, TCRdb lists one record per CDR3 protein. The sample lists roughly 110,000 distinct CDR3 sequences, roughly 95% seen once, with 0.41% in the top ten. J is TRBJ2-1 and V is TRBV12-5; 10 positions agree with TRBD2. The receptor was derived from a human donor with Susac syndrome. Source material: CD8+ T cells from PBMCs. The CDR3 reads CASGLAGGYNEQFF. In DNA form, the CDR3 reads TGTGCTAGTGGGTTAGCGGGGGGCTACAATGAGCAGTTCTTC.